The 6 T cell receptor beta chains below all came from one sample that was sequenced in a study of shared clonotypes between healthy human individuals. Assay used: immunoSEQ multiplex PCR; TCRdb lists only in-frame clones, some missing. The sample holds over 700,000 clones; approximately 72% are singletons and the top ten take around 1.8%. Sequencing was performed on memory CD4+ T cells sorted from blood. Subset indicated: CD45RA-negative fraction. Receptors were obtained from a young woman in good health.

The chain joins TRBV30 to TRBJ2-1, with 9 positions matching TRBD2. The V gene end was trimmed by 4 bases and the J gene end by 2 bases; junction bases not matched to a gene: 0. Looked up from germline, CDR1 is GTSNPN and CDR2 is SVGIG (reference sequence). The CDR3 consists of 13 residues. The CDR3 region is CAWTSGTYNEQFF. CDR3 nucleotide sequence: TGTGCCTGGACTAGCGGGACCTACAATGAGCAGTTCTTC. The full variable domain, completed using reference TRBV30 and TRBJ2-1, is SQTIHQWPATLVQPVGSPLSLECTVEGTSNPNLYWYRQAAGRGLQLLFYSVGIGQISSEVPQNLSASRPQDRQFILSSKKLLLSDSGFYLCAWTSGTYNEQFFGPGTRLTVL.

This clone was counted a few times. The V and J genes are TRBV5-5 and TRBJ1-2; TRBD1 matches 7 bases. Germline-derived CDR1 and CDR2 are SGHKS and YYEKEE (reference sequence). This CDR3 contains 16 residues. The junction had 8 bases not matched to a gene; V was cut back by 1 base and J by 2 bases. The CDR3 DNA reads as TGTGCCAGCAGCTTGTCGGCAGGGGGGTTCAACTATGGCTACACCTTC. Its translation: CASSLSAGGFNYGYTF.

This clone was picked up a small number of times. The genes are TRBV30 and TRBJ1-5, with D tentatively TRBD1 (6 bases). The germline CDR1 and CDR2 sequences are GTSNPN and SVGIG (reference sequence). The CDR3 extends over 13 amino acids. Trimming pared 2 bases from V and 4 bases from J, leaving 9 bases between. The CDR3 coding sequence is TGTGCCTGGAGTCTCGACAGGAATCAGCCCCAGCATTTT. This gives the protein CAWSLDRNQPQHF.

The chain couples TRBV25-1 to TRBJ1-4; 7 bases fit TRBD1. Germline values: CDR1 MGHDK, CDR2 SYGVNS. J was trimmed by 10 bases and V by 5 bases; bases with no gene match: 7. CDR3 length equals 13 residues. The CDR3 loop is CASSSQGGGKLFF. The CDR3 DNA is TGTGCCAGCAGTAGCCAGGGGGGCGGAAAACTGTTTTTT.

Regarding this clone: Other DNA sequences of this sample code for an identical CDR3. The CDR3 bases are TGCGCCAGCAGCTTGGCCCCTGGGGACACTGAAGCTTTCTTT. Amino acids: CASSLAPGDTEAFF. J is TRBJ1-1 and V is TRBV5-1; D ambiguous. The germline V gene has CDR1 SGHRS and CDR2 YFSETQ. This CDR3 has 14 residues. V lost 0 bases to trimming and J lost 3 bases, with 9 bases between them.

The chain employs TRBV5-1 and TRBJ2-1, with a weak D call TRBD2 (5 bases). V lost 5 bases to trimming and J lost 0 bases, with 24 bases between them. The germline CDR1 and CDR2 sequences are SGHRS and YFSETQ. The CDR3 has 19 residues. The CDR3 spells CASRVDGLASTFSYNEQFF. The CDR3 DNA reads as TGCGCCAGCAGAGTTGATGGACTGGCAAGTACCTTCTCCTACAATGAGCAGTTCTTC.